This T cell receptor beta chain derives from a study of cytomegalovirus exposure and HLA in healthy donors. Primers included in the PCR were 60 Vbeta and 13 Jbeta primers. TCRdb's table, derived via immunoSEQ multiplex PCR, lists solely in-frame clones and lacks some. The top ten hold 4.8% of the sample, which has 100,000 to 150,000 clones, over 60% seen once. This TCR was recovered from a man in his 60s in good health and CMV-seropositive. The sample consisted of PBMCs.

CDR3 region: CASSQFLTDPEREQYF. The DNA for the CDR3 is TGTGCCAGCAGCCAATTCCTTACGGATCCCGAGAGGGAGCAGTACTTC. The chain couples TRBV7-8 to TRBJ2-7; D gene ambiguous. Germline loops: CDR1 SGHVS, CDR2 FQNEAQ. This CDR3 comprises 16 residues. V shed 5 bases and J shed 7 bases, with 24 bases lying between them.